The clone carrying this T cell receptor beta chain was counted only a few times. This entry comes from a study of blood T cells in healthy people across ages. Peripheral blood from each donor was collected in a volume of 9.5 to 10 milliliters. A minimum of 7 million PBMCs was isolated per sample. V lost 1 base to trimming and J lost 0 bases, with 7 bases between them. The length of the CDR3 is 15 residues. Germline assignment: CDR1 SGHTA and CDR2 FQGNSA. Sample-barcoded 5' priming and a J-beta primer mix drove a second PCR of 7 to 11 cycles. Each CDR3 protein gets one entry after TCRdb re-called the 5' RACE reads with MiXCR. Of some 800,000 distinct CDR3 sequences in the sample, 40% to 50% were seen once.

This chain uses TRBV7-2 with TRBJ1-5; no definite D call. Sequencing used blood. The sequence was obtained from a man aged 60-69 years in good health. Written as DNA, the CDR3 is TGTGCCAGCAGCTTAGTTGGGGTTAGCAATCAGCCCCAGCATTTT. This translates into CASSLVGVSNQPQHF.